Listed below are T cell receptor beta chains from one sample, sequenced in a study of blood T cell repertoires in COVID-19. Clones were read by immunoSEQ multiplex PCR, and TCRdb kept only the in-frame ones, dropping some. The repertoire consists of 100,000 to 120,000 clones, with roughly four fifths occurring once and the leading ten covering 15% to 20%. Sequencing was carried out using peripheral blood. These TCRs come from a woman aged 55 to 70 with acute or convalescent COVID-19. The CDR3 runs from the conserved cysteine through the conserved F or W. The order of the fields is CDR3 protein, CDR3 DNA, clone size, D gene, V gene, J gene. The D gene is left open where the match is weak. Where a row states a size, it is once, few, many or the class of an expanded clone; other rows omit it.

CDR3aa: CASSPMQGASLEQYF
CDR3nt: TGCGCCAGCAGCCCAATGCAGGGGGCCTCCCTCGAGCAGTACTTC
abundance: NA
d_gene: TRBD1
v_gene: TRBV5-1
j_gene: TRBJ2-7

CDR3aa: CASSLSGTDTQYF
CDR3nt: TGTGCCAGCAGTTTATCGGGCACAGATACGCAGTATTTT
abundance: once
d_gene: NA
v_gene: TRBV28
j_gene: TRBJ2-3

CDR3aa: CATSEDNNQPQHF
CDR3nt: TGTGCCACCAGTGAGGACAACAATCAGCCCCAGCATTTT
abundance: NA
d_gene: NA
v_gene: TRBV24-1
j_gene: TRBJ1-5

CDR3aa: CASSSQSGTLAKNIQYF
CDR3nt: TGCGCCAGCAGCTCCCAGTCCGGGACTTTAGCCAAAAACATTCAGTACTTC
abundance: NA
d_gene: NA
v_gene: TRBV5-1
j_gene: TRBJ2-4

CDR3aa: CASSYRTAHTEAFF
CDR3nt: TGTGCCAGCAGTTACCGGACAGCCCACACTGAAGCTTTCTTT
abundance: NA
d_gene: NA
v_gene: TRBV6-6
j_gene: TRBJ1-1

CDR3aa: CASSAPAGTDTQYF
CDR3nt: TGCGCCAGCAGCGCCCCGGCAGGGACAGATACGCAGTATTTT
abundance: NA
d_gene: NA
v_gene: TRBV5-1
j_gene: TRBJ2-3

CDR3aa: CASSIGGAGRYGYTF
CDR3nt: TGTGCCAGTAGTATTGGGGGGGCCGGGCGCTATGGCTACACCTTC
abundance: NA
d_gene: NA
v_gene: TRBV19
j_gene: TRBJ1-2

CDR3aa: CASSFTGSGGYTF
CDR3nt: TGTGCCAGCAGCTTCACAGGGAGTGGTGGCTACACCTTC
abundance: NA
d_gene: NA
v_gene: TRBV6-5
j_gene: TRBJ1-2

CDR3aa: CASSLGQVNSPLHF
CDR3nt: TGCGCCAGCAGCTTAGGACAGGTCAATTCACCCCTCCACTTT
abundance: NA
d_gene: TRBD1
v_gene: TRBV5-1
j_gene: TRBJ1-6

CDR3aa: CATRPNSYEQYF
CDR3nt: TGTGCCACCAGACCGAATAGTTACGAGCAGTACTTC
abundance: NA
d_gene: NA
v_gene: TRBV28
j_gene: TRBJ2-7

CDR3aa: CASSLRADTEQYF
CDR3nt: TGTGCCAGCAGTTTACGCGCAGACACCGAGCAGTACTTC
abundance: NA
d_gene: NA
v_gene: TRBV12-3/TRBV12-4
j_gene: TRBJ2-7

CDR3aa: CASSRGTEAYEQYF
CDR3nt: TGTGCCAGCAGTCGTGGGACAGAAGCCTACGAGCAGTACTTC
abundance: NA
d_gene: TRBD1
v_gene: TRBV3-1/TRBV3-2
j_gene: TRBJ2-7

CDR3aa: CASSQDRTDYGYTF
CDR3nt: TGTGCCAGCAGCCAAGACAGAACCGACTATGGCTACACCTTC
abundance: NA
d_gene: NA
v_gene: TRBV4-2
j_gene: TRBJ1-2

CDR3aa: CAIRDRGSPLHF
CDR3nt: TGTGCCATCAGGGACAGGGGTTCACCCCTCCACTTT
abundance: once
d_gene: TRBD1
v_gene: TRBV10-3
j_gene: TRBJ1-6

CDR3aa: CASSFLGLSYEQYF
CDR3nt: TGTGCCAGCAGCTTCCTCGGTCTTAGCTACGAGCAGTACTTC
abundance: NA
d_gene: NA
v_gene: TRBV7-9
j_gene: TRBJ2-7

CDR3aa: CASSAFPGQGNEQYF
CDR3nt: TGCGCCAGCAGCGCCTTCCCGGGACAGGGGAACGAGCAGTACTTC
abundance: NA
d_gene: TRBD1
v_gene: TRBV5-1
j_gene: TRBJ2-7

CDR3aa: CASRPWTVNQPQHF
CDR3nt: TGTGCCAGCAGACCCTGGACAGTCAATCAGCCCCAGCATTTT
abundance: NA
d_gene: NA
v_gene: TRBV28
j_gene: TRBJ1-5

CDR3aa: CASSTRLAGALQTKNIQYF
CDR3nt: TGTGCCAGCAGCACTCGACTAGCGGGGGCCCTTCAGACCAAAAACATTCAGTACTTC
abundance: NA
d_gene: TRBD2
v_gene: TRBV11-3
j_gene: TRBJ2-4

CDR3aa: CASSATGGAGEKLFF
CDR3nt: TGTGCCAGCAGCGCGACAGGGGGCGCCGGTGAAAAACTGTTTTTT
abundance: NA
d_gene: TRBD1
v_gene: TRBV9
j_gene: TRBJ1-4

CDR3aa: CAWSLGGTGIEKLFF
CDR3nt: TGTGCCTGGAGTTTAGGTGGGACAGGGATTGAAAAACTGTTTTTT
abundance: NA
d_gene: TRBD1
v_gene: TRBV30
j_gene: TRBJ1-4

CDR3aa: CASRLQGTGDEKLFF
CDR3nt: TGTGCCAGCAGACTTCAGGGGACAGGGGATGAAAAACTGTTTTTT
abundance: NA
d_gene: TRBD1
v_gene: TRBV7-8
j_gene: TRBJ1-4

CDR3aa: CAWMGGLWETQYF
CDR3nt: TGTGCCTGGATGGGGGGTTTGTGGGAGACCCAGTACTTC
abundance: NA
d_gene: NA
v_gene: TRBV30
j_gene: TRBJ2-5

CDR3aa: CASSASWDRSYEQYF
CDR3nt: TGTGCCAGCAGTGCATCATGGGACAGATCCTACGAGCAGTACTTC
abundance: NA
d_gene: TRBD1
v_gene: TRBV2
j_gene: TRBJ2-7

CDR3aa: CASRQQGSGYTF
CDR3nt: TGTGCCAGCAGGCAACAGGGGTCTGGCTACACCTTC
abundance: NA
d_gene: TRBD1
v_gene: TRBV28
j_gene: TRBJ1-2